This T cell receptor beta chain was profiled in a study of shared clonotypes between healthy human individuals (dated by TCRdb to the early 2020s). Regarding the study in general: The cohort included three men and two women between 18 and 49 years of age. Each donor's leukapheresis produced roughly between about 0.85 and 10 billion PBMCs. For each donor, CD4 naive and CD4 memory were each run on three plates, CD8 naive on two plates, and CD8 memory on one plate. To increase sequencing depth and limit assay-specific biases, different laboratories used diverse techniques to prepare libraries and sequence TCR repertoires. To estimate repertoire size and how much clonotypes are shared between individuals, the study performed deep sequencing of blood TCR repertoires from roughly five healthy adults.

The research as a whole found: The small number of donors limited the genetic and exposure-history diversity represented. Sampling was limited to blood, and TCR repertoires in tissue likely differ from TCR repertoires in blood. Naive subsets generally had larger estimated clonotype richness than memory subsets. Clonotypes shared by all four sorted-subset donors showed higher generation probabilities than non-shared clonotypes. Incomplete sequencing was indicated by rarefaction of sorted-subset datasets, despite the large sequencing depth. When several donors were compared, the shared fraction of clonotypes was about 5.4% for naive CD4, less than 4% for naive CD8, 2.3% for memory CD4, and approximately 0.4% for memory CD8. Pairwise subsampling indicated that sequencing depth was expected to affect the degree of clonotype sharing among donors.

Healthy HIV-negative adults with no recently reported acute infections or vaccinations were included as donors. Only Caucasian adults living in Nashville, Tennessee, USA were represented among the donors. Magnetic negative selection was used to enrich CD4+ T cells, after which naive cells were positively selected on CD45RA and the negative fraction became the memory subset. Blood was collected by leukapheresis, and PBMCs were isolated by Ficoll-Histopaque density gradient centrifugation and then cryopreserved in liquid nitrogen vapor phase. Analytical flow cytometry was used to check the purity and quantity of each magnetically sorted T cell population. Genomic DNA was isolated from every sorted fraction and measured by UV absorbance on a Nanodrop 2000c. Using the deep immunoSEQ assay, multiplex PCR amplified TCR CDR3 regions from genomic DNA. Genomic DNA extracted from each cell subset was distributed evenly over all wells of several immunoSEQ 96-well plates, and each plate served as one replicate. For sorted subsets, approximately 210 ng genomic DNA, equal to about 30,000 T cell genomes, was loaded into each replicate PCR. The purified libraries were quantified using a Qubit 3.0 fluorometer, sized with a Bioanalyzer 2100, and then quantified again using the KAPA Library Quantification kit. A separate single-read 150-cycle Illumina NextSeq 550 flow cell was used to sequence each immunoSEQ 96-well plate. The paper's processing steps were these. The immunoSEQ output contained only junctional sequences without quality scores, so filtering could not match that applied to full-length reads. Sequences were annotated with PyIR, a Python wrapper for IgBLAST v1.9, and V/J genes and CDR3 were assigned using IMGT germline references. Reads were filtered out if the reads had weak V/J assignments (E-value above 1e-6), no CDR3, stop codons, out-of-frame junctions, or ambiguous translated residues. A V3J clonotype was defined by an identical inferred V gene, J gene, and CDR3 amino acid sequence. Percentage overlap between repertoires was computed as shared unique clonotypes divided by the size of the smaller repertoire. Richness of each repertoire was evaluated using RTK rarefaction, the Chao1 estimator, and Recon v2.1 estimates of unobserved clonotypes. Generation probabilities were computed with OLGA for all TCRbeta clonotypes obtained by the gDNA method from a handful of donors. TCRdb took over this immuneACCESS table, retaining in-frame rearrangements with V and J assigned. Such tables are incomplete; in checked studies, under half of the missing clones stem from an unresolved V gene, and the remainder is unexplained. V and J calls and clone size are given by that table; D and trimming were obtained from the DNA. This sample has fewer than 1.8 million clones in its table, and approximately 98.5% of those were observed once. The top ten hold 0.3% to 0.45% of the sample.

The junction carries 3 bases between V and J, which are trimmed by 1 base and 0 bases respectively. CDR1 and CDR2 (SGDLS, YYNGEE) derive from the germline V gene. The CDR3, from cysteine to phenylalanine, totals 13 residues. Only CDR3 DNA is held: 39 bases, read in frame from base 1. This clone was seen a handful of times. Its antigen remains unidentified. It has no much larger one-base neighbor in the sample; base qualities were not kept. The same CDR3 also results from other DNA sequences found in this sample. The receptor was isolated from a young man in good health. The sequenced sample consisted of naive CD4+ T cells sorted from blood. This specimen's cell subset or site label, per the study, means: CD45RA+ positively selected. The chain was built from TRBV9 and TRBJ2-3; the D gene is not confidently resolved. The sequence in DNA is TGTGCCAGCAGCGTAACTAGCACAGATACGCAGTATTTT. Its amino acids are CASSVTSTDTQYF. With the portions outside the CDR3 filled from the reference TRBV9 and TRBJ2-3 genes, the complete variable region becomes DSGVTQTPKHLITATGQRVTLRCSPRSGDLSVYWYQQSLDQGLQFLIQYYNGEERAKGNILERFSAQQFPDLHSELNLSSLELGDSALYFCASSVTSTDTQYFGPGTRLTVL.